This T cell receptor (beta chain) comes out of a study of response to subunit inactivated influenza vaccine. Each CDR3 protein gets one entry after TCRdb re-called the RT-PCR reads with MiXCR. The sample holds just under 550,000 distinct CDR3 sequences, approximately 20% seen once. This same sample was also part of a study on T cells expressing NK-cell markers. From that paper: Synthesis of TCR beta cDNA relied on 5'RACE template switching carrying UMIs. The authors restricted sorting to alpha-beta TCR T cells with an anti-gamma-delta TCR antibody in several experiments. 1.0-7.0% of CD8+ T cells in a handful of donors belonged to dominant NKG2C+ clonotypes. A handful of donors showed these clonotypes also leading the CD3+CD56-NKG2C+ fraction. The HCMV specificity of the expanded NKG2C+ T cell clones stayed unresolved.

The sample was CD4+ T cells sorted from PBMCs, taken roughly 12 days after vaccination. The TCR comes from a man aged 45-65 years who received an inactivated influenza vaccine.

The CDR3 region is CASSYSPWKKETQYF. The CDR3 DNA sequence: TGTGCCAGCAGTTACTCCCCGTGGAAGAAAGAGACCCAGTACTTC. This chain uses TRBV6-5 with TRBJ2-5, with D unclear. This CDR3 contains 15 residues. Trimming cost V 0 bases and J 3 bases, with 11 bases left between them. Per the germline V gene, CDR1 is MNHEY and CDR2 is SVGAGI.